Detailed here is one TCR beta chain. This entry comes from a study of blood T cell repertoires in COVID-19. Study-level information: Material from acute and convalescent COVID-19 was sourced from the United States, Italy and Spain. In each case, the material was cDNA or gDNA derived from T cells, B-cell-depleted T cells, or PBMCs.

Original data processing: How many nucleated cells were present was estimated from reference gene primer amplification. Clones were sequenced by immunoSEQ multiplex PCR, and TCRdb holds only the in-frame ones, with some missing. That table is the source of V, J and clone size, and D and trimming were worked out from the DNA. This sample carries 13,000 or so clones, approximately 90% of them seen once, and the ten largest clones take approximately 14%. The source is a human donor in a cohort sampled during active COVID-19. The sequenced material came from peripheral blood.

Written as DNA, the CDR3 is TGTGCCAGTGCTACAGGGGACGAGCAGTACTTC. Encoded protein: CASATGDEQYF. The J gene is TRBJ2-7, the V gene TRBV19; 7 positions agree with TRBD1. Trimming cost V 8 bases and J 5 bases; bases outside gene matches: 3. The V gene's germline CDR1 is LNHDA and CDR2 SQIVND (reference sequence). The CDR3 runs to 11 residues.